A selection of T cell receptor beta chains follows, all from one sample in a study of OX40 agonist ivuxolimab in advanced cancers. The data were produced by immunoSEQ multiplex PCR, yet TCRdb's version contains in-frame clones alone and is incomplete. The sample shows under 95,000 clones, approximately 88% of them seen only once. The specimen was CD4+ or CD8+ T cells sorted from blood, collected in a trial of the OX40 agonist ivuxolimab. These TCRs come from an adult with an advanced solid tumor such as melanoma, head and neck, liver or kidney cancer. The CDR3 runs from the conserved cysteine through the conserved F or W. A D gene is named only where the DNA matches it firmly. Clone size, where shown, is once, few, many, or a class for clones that have expanded.

size,D,J,V,DNA,CDR3
NA,NA,TRBJ2-1,TRBV19,TGTGCCAGTAGAGACCCGGGACTCAACTACAATGAGCAGTTCTTC,CASRDPGLNYNEQFF
NA,TRBD2,TRBJ2-3,TRBV29-1,TGCAGCGTTGAAGGCTGGGGGTACGGGACTAGCGGGGGCTGGGGAGATACGCAGTATTTT,CSVEGWGYGTSGGWGDTQYF
NA,NA,TRBJ1-1,TRBV6-5,TGTGCCAGCACGCAGGAGCGGAGACAGAACACTGAAGCTTTCTTT,CASTQERRQNTEAFF
few,NA,TRBJ1-2,TRBV11-2,TGTGCCAGCAGCTCCAACTATGGCTACACCTTC,CASSSNYGYTF
NA,TRBD1,TRBJ1-1,TRBV5-6,TGTGCCAGCAGCAGAGACAGGGGGCGAACTGAAGCTTTCTTT,CASSRDRGRTEAFF
NA,TRBD1,TRBJ2-7,TRBV6-1,TGTGCCAGCACCCGACAGGGGGTCTCCTACGAGCAGTACTTC,CASTRQGVSYEQYF
NA,NA,TRBJ2-7,TRBV7-9,TGTGCCAGCAGCTTAGATTTGCAGGGGAACCACGAGCAGTACTTC,CASSLDLQGNHEQYF
NA,NA,TRBJ1-2,TRBV19,TGTGCCAGTAGTATTCAAGGATCTAACTATGGCTACACCTTC,CASSIQGSNYGYTF
NA,NA,TRBJ1-2,TRBV5-1,TGCGCCAGCAGCAGACGACAGGTCGGAGACTATGGCTACACCTTC,CASSRRQVGDYGYTF
NA,NA,TRBJ1-2,TRBV28,TGTGCCAGCAGTTTATCAGGGTATGGCTACACCTTC,CASSLSGYGYTF
NA,NA,TRBJ2-1,TRBV28,TGTGCCAGCAGCCCCGGCGGGTCCAACTCCTACAATGAGCAGTTCTTC,CASSPGGSNSYNEQFF
NA,NA,TRBJ1-2,TRBV28,TGTGCCAGTTTGTCAGGGAGTGGCTACACCTTC,CASLSGSGYTF
NA,TRBD2,TRBJ2-1,TRBV10-3,TGTGCCATCAGTGAGAGACTAGCGGGGAACAATGAGCAGTTCTTC,CAISERLAGNNEQFF
NA,NA,TRBJ1-6,TRBV7-8,TGTGCCAGCAGCTCCCAGGGGAGGGGGGATTCACCCCTCCACTTT,CASSSQGRGDSPLHF
NA,NA,TRBJ1-1,TRBV5-1,TGCGCCAGCAGCTTGCGAGAAACGGCGGGAGCTTTCTTT,CASSLRETAGAFF
NA,NA,TRBJ1-2,TRBV7-2,TGTGCCAGCAGCGCCCAAGCATTGGGAGATAACTATGGCTACACCTTC,CASSAQALGDNYGYTF
once,NA,TRBJ1-1,TRBV6-6,TGTGCCAGCAGAGACGGGGGGGCAGGGTGGAACACTGAAGCTTTCTTT,CASRDGGAGWNTEAFF
NA,TRBD1,TRBJ2-5,TRBV5-4,TGTGCCAGCAGCCCGGGACAGGGGGCCCAAGAGACCCAGTACTTC,CASSPGQGAQETQYF
NA,NA,TRBJ1-1,TRBV10-3,TGTGCCATTATCCTCGACGGGAACACTGAAGCTTTCTTT,CAIILDGNTEAFF
once,TRBD1,TRBJ1-1,TRBV19,TGTGCCAGTAGTAGGTCTGGCAGGCCCACAGGGGCTGAAGCTTTCTTT,CASSRSGRPTGAEAFF
NA,NA,TRBJ1-1,TRBV6-1,TGTGCCAGTAAGAGGGGGACTTCCAACACTGAAGCTTTCTTT,CASKRGTSNTEAFF
NA,NA,TRBJ2-3,TRBV5-1,TGCGCCAGCAGCTTGGCGGGCGCTAGCACAGATACGCAGTATTTT,CASSLAGASTDTQYF
few,NA,TRBJ1-6,TRBV28,TGTGCCAACTCTCCGGACAACTATAATTCACCCCTCCACTTT,CANSPDNYNSPLHF
NA,TRBD1,TRBJ1-2,TRBV7-9,TGTGCCAGCACTCCGTTACAGGGGCCCTATGGCTACACCTTC,CASTPLQGPYGYTF
once,NA,TRBJ1-4,TRBV28,TGTGCCAGTGGGGTCCTTAATGAAAAACTGTTTTTT,CASGVLNEKLFF
once,NA,TRBJ2-1,TRBV7-3,TGTGCCAGCAGCTTAGGCAATGAGCAGTTCTTC,CASSLGNEQFF
NA,NA,TRBJ2-1,TRBV4-1,TGCGCCAGCAGCCAAGATGCCTCAGGGAGCAACAATGAGCAGTTCTTC,CASSQDASGSNNEQFF
NA,TRBD1,TRBJ2-5,TRBV5-1,TGCGCCAGCAGCTTGGTTGGGACAGAAGAGACCCAGTACTTC,CASSLVGTEETQYF
NA,NA,TRBJ1-2,TRBV20-1,TGCAGTGCTCGCAATGGTAGAGGCTACACCTTC,CSARNGRGYTF
NA,NA,TRBJ2-5,TRBV7-6,TGTGCCAGCAGCTTTCGACCGACCCAAGAGACCCAGTACTTC,CASSFRPTQETQYF
NA,TRBD1,TRBJ2-5,TRBV28,TGTGCCAGCACCCCCCTGGGGACAGGGTATTCGGAGACCCAGTACTTC,CASTPLGTGYSETQYF
NA,NA,TRBJ1-5,TRBV28,TGTGCCACCGACCCAAAGAGGACCGGGGTTCAGCCCCAGCATTTT,CATDPKRTGVQPQHF
NA,NA,TRBJ1-3,TRBV6-1,TGTGCCAGCAGTACGACTCAGCTTGGAAACACCATATATTTT,CASSTTQLGNTIYF
NA,NA,TRBJ2-7,TRBV7-8,TGTGCCAGCAGCTTAAGTGGGGGGGCCCTCTCCGAGCAGTACTTC,CASSLSGGALSEQYF
NA,NA,TRBJ1-6,TRBV5-3,TGTGCCAGAAGCTTGGTTGGCACCCCTCCCCTCCACTTT,CARSLVGTPPLHF
NA,NA,TRBJ2-3,TRBV27,TGTGCCAGCAGTCAAGGGGGGGATACGCAGTATTTT,CASSQGGDTQYF
few,NA,TRBJ2-5,TRBV11-2,TGTGCCAGCAGCTTAGGAGGGGGTGTCCGAGAGACCCAGTACTTC,CASSLGGGVRETQYF
NA,NA,TRBJ2-3,TRBV11-2,TGTGCCAGCAGCTTAGATGGGGTTAGCACAGATACGCAGTATTTT,CASSLDGVSTDTQYF
NA,NA,TRBJ2-1,TRBV2,TGTGCCAGCAAGGAAGGGATGGGCAATGAGCAGTTCTTC,CASKEGMGNEQFF
NA,NA,TRBJ2-5,TRBV7-2,TGTGCCAGCAGCTTACAGGGAAACGGGGAGACCCAGTACTTC,CASSLQGNGETQYF
NA,NA,TRBJ1-6,TRBV5-4,TGTGCCAGCAGCGCCAGAAGAGACTATAATTCACCCCTCCACTTT,CASSARRDYNSPLHF
NA,TRBD1,TRBJ2-2,TRBV7-3,TGTGCCAGCAGCCTTAATCAGGGGGCGTCGGGCACCGGGGAGCTGTTTTTT,CASSLNQGASGTGELFF
NA,NA,TRBJ1-4,TRBV30,TGTGCCTGGAGCGTCCAGGCTCCGGCGGGAAAACTGTTTTTT,CAWSVQAPAGKLFF
NA,TRBD2,TRBJ2-1,TRBV19,TGTGCCAGTAGTGCCAGACTAGCGGGGGAGGGCTACAATGAGCAGTTCTTC,CASSARLAGEGYNEQFF
few,NA,TRBJ1-1,TRBV6-1,TGTGCCAGCAGGGTGAACACTGAAGCTTTCTTT,CASRVNTEAFF
NA,NA,TRBJ2-7,TRBV6-5,TGTGCCAGCAGCCTAGGACTGACGGGTTGGCAGTACTTC,CASSLGLTGWQYF
NA,NA,TRBJ1-5,TRBV7-2,TGTGCCAGCAGCTTTTGGGGGGGAGGCAATCAGCCCCAGCATTTT,CASSFWGGGNQPQHF
NA,TRBD2,TRBJ2-1,TRBV10-1,TGCGCCAGCCAAAAAGGACTAGCGGGGGATCGGCAGTTCTTC,CASQKGLAGDRQFF
few,NA,TRBJ2-3,TRBV9,TGTGCCAGCAGCCCCACACTTCGGGACGGCACAGATACGCAGTATTTT,CASSPTLRDGTDTQYF
once,NA,TRBJ2-5,TRBV7-2,TGTGCCAGCAGCTTAGGGATAGTTGGGTCCCAGTACTTC,CASSLGIVGSQYF
NA,NA,TRBJ1-2,TRBV14,TGTGCCAGCAGCCAATTCCACAACTATGGCTACACCTTC,CASSQFHNYGYTF
NA,TRBD2,TRBJ2-5,TRBV4-3,TGCGCCAGCAGCCAAGAAGGACCCCGGGCGGGGGGCCGAGGGGAGACCCAGTACTTC,CASSQEGPRAGGRGETQYF
NA,NA,TRBJ2-3,TRBV11-2,TGTGCCAGCAGCTTAATAGGGTTTGCAGATACGCAGTATTTT,CASSLIGFADTQYF